This TCR beta chain emerged from a study of early T cells in non-severe SARS-CoV-2 infection. Across the study: The input, bulk RNA from unsorted whole blood, was sequenced, and chains were unpaired. Study outcomes and limitations: Reliance on VDJdb matching favored anti-spike CD8 responses; private and CD4 specificities were missed.

Individual cDNA molecules received unique molecular identifiers. Each CDR3 protein is one row after TCRdb ran MiXCR on the 5' RACE reads. In the table there are about 80,000 distinct CDR3 sequences, 9.5% to 15% of which are singletons. V was clipped by 2 bases and J by 1 base; unmatched bases: 5. Per the germline V gene, CDR1 is MNHNY and CDR2 is SVGAGI (reference sequence). CDR3 size: 16 residues. A few counts support this clonotype. Its antigen is undetermined. The material sequenced was whole blood. The gene calls are TRBV6-6 and TRBJ1-2; TRBD1 aligns across 9 bases. The origin of this receptor is an adult who was a healthcare worker with PCR-confirmed SARS-CoV-2 infection or an uninfected control (not recorded which). CDR3 bases: TGTGCCAGCAGTTACCCTAGGACAGGGGTTAACTATGGCTACACCTTC. It specifies CASSYPRTGVNYGYTF.